One and the same sample provided the 15 T cell receptor beta chains below, sequenced in a study of T cell responses to AZD1222 COVID-19 vaccine. Sequencing used immunoSEQ multiplex PCR; TCRdb keeps in-frame clones, though not all of them. Of 130,000 or so clones in the sample, 75% to 95% were seen once. The sample was peripheral blood, taken on day 0 of AZD1222 vaccination. The receptor set was obtained from an adult in good health.

The rearrangement joins TRBV28 to TRBJ1-4; no clear D gene. CDR1 is MDHEN and CDR2 is SYDVKM in the germline V gene. The CDR3 runs to 13 residues. Trimming shortened V by 8 bases and J by 5 bases, and 12 bases separated the two germline ends. The CDR3, as DNA: TGTGCCAGCGGGCCCTTGATAAATGAAAAACTGTTTTTT. This gives the protein CASGPLINEKLFF.

The chain carries TRBV30 and TRBJ2-5; maybe TRBD2 (5 bases). V was pared by 0 bases and J by 5 bases, with 16 bases between. Per the germline V gene, CDR1 is GTSNPN and CDR2 is SVGIG (reference sequence). This CDR3 comprises 15 residues. For the CDR3, the DNA is TGTGCCTGGAGTGTACTTCCCTTTACGGGGGAGACCCAGTACTTC. It translates to CAWSVLPFTGETQYF.

The chain combines TRBV7-6 with TRBJ2-7; 15 nucleotides line up with TRBD2. This CDR3 is built from 16 residues. CDR1 and CDR2 (germline): SGHVS, FNYEAQ. Trimming took 4 bases from V and 6 from J; bases not matched to a gene: 7. Here the CDR3 DNA reads TGTGCCAGCAGCTCAGGACCGGGACTAGCGGGAGGCGAGCAGTACTTC. Translating it yields CASSSGPGLAGGEQYF.

The CDR3 bases are TGCGCCAGCAGTCCCCAAAGGACACAGTCCTACGAGCAGTACTTC. Its protein is CASSPQRTQSYEQYF. The chain links TRBV10-1 to TRBJ2-7, with D possibly TRBD1 on 5 matching bases. Germline CDR1 is WNHNN and CDR2 is SYGVQD (reference sequence). V was cut by 5 bases and J by 1 base, with 15 bases left in between. The CDR3 loop spans 15 amino acids.

This clone was found once. The genes are TRBV9 and TRBJ1-1; 10 positions match TRBD1. Trimming took 3 bases from V and 3 from J; bases not matched to a gene: 8. Germline-derived CDR1 and CDR2 are SGDLS and YYNGEE. The CDR3 loop spans 16 amino acids. The CDR3 DNA sequence: TGTGCCAGCAGCGCCAACCGGGACAGGGGAGACACTGAAGCTTTCTTT. This translates into CASSANRDRGDTEAFF. Full variable domain (missing parts from reference TRBV9 and TRBJ1-1): DSGVTQTPKHLITATGQRVTLRCSPRSGDLSVYWYQQSLDQGLQFLIQYYNGEERAKGNILERFSAQQFPDLHSELNLSSLELGDSALYFCASSANRDRGDTEAFFGQGTRLTVV.

This chain uses TRBV6-4 with TRBJ2-1; 11 bases align to TRBD2. The CDR3 runs to 16 residues. Germline-derived CDR1 and CDR2 are MRHNA and SNTAGT. V lost 5 bases, J lost 7 bases, and 10 bases stayed unmatched. CDR3 in amino acids: CASSTTGTSGGNEQFF. CDR3 nucleotide sequence: TGTGCCAGCAGTACCACCGGGACTAGCGGCGGAAATGAGCAGTTCTTC.

V and J are TRBV29-1 and TRBJ2-1, with 8 positions matching TRBD1. Germline values: CDR1 SQVTM, CDR2 ANQGSEA. CDR3 length: 15 amino acids. The trim removed 6 bases at V and 0 bases at J, leaving 7 bases unmatched. DNA of the CDR3: TGCAGCGTGCAGGGGGCCCCGGGCTCCTACAATGAGCAGTTCTTC. Amino acids: CSVQGAPGSYNEQFF.

V gene TRBV7-2 combines with J gene TRBJ1-3; D is undetermined. Trimming removed 7 bases from V and 2 bases from J, with 12 bases in between. This CDR3 spans 14 amino acids. Germline V gene data show CDR1 as SGHTA and CDR2 as FQGNSA. CDR3 coding DNA: TGTGCCAGCAACGGGTTTCCAGCTGGAAACACCATATATTTT. Translated: CASNGFPAGNTIYF.

The chain combines TRBV7-3 with TRBJ2-3; 9 bases align to TRBD2. The CDR3 totals 16 residues. V gave up 1 base and J gave up 5 bases; unmatched junction bases: 7. Per germline, CDR1 SGHTA and CDR2 FQGTGA. The CDR3 loop reads CASSLRAGGFLDTQYF. CDR3 sequence (DNA): TGTGCCAGCAGCTTAAGAGCGGGAGGCTTTTTAGATACGCAGTATTTT.

The rearrangement links TRBV7-9 to TRBJ2-5, with 8 bases that match TRBD1. V lost 5 bases, J lost 5 bases, and 13 bases stayed unmatched. This CDR3 is built from 16 residues. Germline CDR1 and CDR2: SEHNR and FQNEAQ (reference sequence). The CDR3 DNA is TGTGCCAGCAGCCCCCGCCGGACAGGGTCAGGGGAGACCCAGTACTTC. The encoded protein is CASSPRRTGSGETQYF.

The V gene is TRBV14, the J gene TRBJ1-6; D unresolved. Germline CDR1 reads SGHDN; CDR2 reads FVKESK. This CDR3 is built from 15 residues. Trimming pared 3 bases from V and 9 bases from J, leaving 15 bases between. This CDR3 is CASSQWGGLGSPLHF. CDR3 nucleotide sequence: TGTGCCAGCAGCCAGTGGGGAGGGCTGGGTTCACCCCTCCACTTT.

The genes are TRBV30 and TRBJ2-7; D might be TRBD1 (5 bases). Trimming took off 5 bases at V and 3 bases at J, with 11 bases between the two ends. There are 12 residues in the CDR3. CDR1 is GTSNPN and CDR2 is SVGIG in the germline V gene (reference sequence). CDR3 in amino acids: CAWGQGFYEQYF. In DNA, the CDR3 is TGTGCCTGGGGTCAGGGTTTCTACGAGCAGTACTTC.

The chain links TRBV6-6 to TRBJ1-6; maybe TRBD1 (6 bases). CDR3 length equals 14 residues. Germline V gene sequence: CDR1 MNHNY, CDR2 SVGAGI (reference sequence). The germline V and J ends were trimmed by 5 bases and 7 bases, with 12 bases remaining between them. CDR3 DNA: TGTGCCAGCAGTACACAGGGAGGGAATTCACCCCTCCACTTT. This sequence encodes CASSTQGGNSPLHF.

The chain couples TRBV30 to TRBJ1-6; D ambiguous. V lost 2 bases and J 10 bases, leaving 12 bases between the germline ends. CDR1 GTSNPN and CDR2 SVGIG come from the germline V gene (reference sequence). This CDR3 is built from 13 residues. The CDR3 here is CAWSSDYRSPLHF. CDR3 nucleotides: TGTGCCTGGAGTTCGGATTACCGCTCACCCCTCCACTTT.

The chain is built from TRBV11-1 and TRBJ2-1, with 13 bases matching TRBD2. CDR3 size: 16 residues. Germline CDR1 SGHAT, CDR2 FQDESV (reference sequence). V was pared by 5 bases and J by 9 bases, with 10 bases of the junction left unmatched. The CDR3 nucleotides read TGTGCCAGCAGCCCTTCAGGACTAGCGGGAGCGGGTGAGCAGTTCTTC. Translation gives CASSPSGLAGAGEQFF. Complete variable domain (other parts from reference TRBV11-1 and TRBJ2-1): EAEVAQSPRYKITEKSQAVAFWCDPISGHATLYWYRQILGQGPELLVQFQDESVVDDSQLPKDRFSAERLKGVDSTLKIQPAELGDSAMYLCASSPSGLAGAGEQFFGPGTRLTVL.